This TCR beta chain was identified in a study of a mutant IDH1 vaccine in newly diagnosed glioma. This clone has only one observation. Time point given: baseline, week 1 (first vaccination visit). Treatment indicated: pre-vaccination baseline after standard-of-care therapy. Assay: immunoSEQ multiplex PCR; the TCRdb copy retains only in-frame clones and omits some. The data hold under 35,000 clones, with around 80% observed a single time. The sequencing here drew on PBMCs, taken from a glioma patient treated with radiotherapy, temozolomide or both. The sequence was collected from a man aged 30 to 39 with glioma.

CDR3 DNA: TGTGCCAGCAGTTTATTGTTAAACTACGAGCAGTACTTC. Translating it yields CASSLLLNYEQYF. The V call is TRBV28, the J call TRBJ2-7; unclear D gene. Trimming took 1 base from V and 3 from J, leaving 7 bases between them. The CDR3 runs to 13 residues. Germline lookup yields CDR1 MDHEN and CDR2 SYDVKM.